Each of the 4 T cell receptor beta chains below was sequenced from the same sample in a study of multiple sclerosis patients with progressive multifocal leukoencephalopathy. Measured with immunoSEQ multiplex PCR; TCRdb has only the in-frame clones, and not every one. The sample includes 31,000 or so clones, over 75% seen only once; the top ten take roughly 1.5%. Time point indicated: before natalizumab initiation. Sequencing used PBMCs. Every receptor here comes from a human donor with multiple sclerosis.

The chain is built from TRBV11-2 and TRBJ2-1; 7 bases are shared with TRBD2. The V gene end was trimmed by 1 base and the J gene end by 10 bases; junction bases not matched to a gene: 7. This CDR3 has 14 amino acids. CDR1 and CDR2 (germline): SGHAT, FQNNGV. CDR3 in DNA: TGTGCCAGCAGCTTAGGGGGGACTACTAGGGAGCAGTTCTTC. It translates to CASSLGGTTREQFF.

The chain links TRBV7-9 to TRBJ2-2; 8 nucleotides align to TRBD1. The CDR3 runs 19 residues. Germline CDR1 reads SEHNR; CDR2 reads FQNEAQ (reference sequence). The junction had 14 bases not matched to a gene; V was cut back by 0 bases and J by 5 bases. The CDR3 region has the DNA TGTGCCAGCAGCTTAGCGCAGGTGGTCGGGACAGGATCGACCGGGGAGCTGTTTTTT. Translating gives CASSLAQVVGTGSTGELFF.

The V call is TRBV29-1, the J call TRBJ2-7, with D possibly called TRBD1 or TRBD2 (5 bases each). Germline V CDR1 and CDR2: SQVTM, ANQGSEA. The CDR3 totals 11 residues. Trimming cost V 6 bases and J 4 bases, with 10 bases left between them. Written as DNA, the CDR3 is TGCAGCGTCGGGGACCCTTACGAGCAGTACTTC. This encodes CSVGDPYEQYF.

The gene calls are TRBV28 and TRBJ2-7; the match to TRBD1 covers 9 bases. V gave up 5 bases and J gave up 4 bases; unmatched junction bases: 9. Germline CDR1 is MDHEN and CDR2 is SYDVKM. The CDR3 has 15 amino acids. This chain's CDR3 is CASSPSRGTGYEQYF. Here the CDR3 DNA reads TGTGCCAGCAGTCCCTCGCGCGGGACAGGGTACGAGCAGTACTTC.